This is a list of T cell receptor beta chains from one sample in a study of T-cell reconstitution after alpha-beta-depleted transplantation in children. TCRdb ran MiXCR on the PCR reads and lists one entry per CDR3 protein. The repertoire holds some 350,000 distinct CDR3 sequences, with 9% to 12% as singletons. Sequenced material: PBMCs from the stem cell graft donor, taken from the stem cell graft. The receptors originated from a human donor who donated a stem cell graft to a child with acute lymphoblastic leukemia. CDR3s include the opening cysteine and the closing phenylalanine or tryptophan. The order of the fields is V gene, clone size, J gene, D gene, CDR3 DNA, CDR3 protein. A D gene is named only where the DNA matches it firmly. A row's size may be missing; if present it is once, few, many or a size class.

v_gene: TRBV12-3/TRBV12-4
abundance: -
j_gene: TRBJ2-2
d_gene: -
CDR3nt: TGTGCCAGCAGTCCGCCGGGGGCTACCCCCACCGGGGAGCTGTTTTTT
CDR3aa: CASSPPGATPTGELFF

v_gene: TRBV5-1
abundance: many
j_gene: TRBJ2-2
d_gene: -
CDR3nt: TGCGCCAGCAGCCTGCCCCGGGACTGGAACACCGGGGAGCTGTTTTTT
CDR3aa: CASSLPRDWNTGELFF

v_gene: TRBV12-3/TRBV12-4
abundance: -
j_gene: TRBJ2-1
d_gene: TRBD2
CDR3nt: TGTGCCAGCAGGGGGACTAGCGGGAGATTGAATGAGCAGTTCTTC
CDR3aa: CASRGTSGRLNEQFF

v_gene: TRBV11-1
abundance: few
j_gene: TRBJ1-1
d_gene: -
CDR3nt: TGTGCCAGCAGCTTAGGACCGAGTGGGGGCACCGAGAAGAACACTGAAGCTTTCTTT
CDR3aa: CASSLGPSGGTEKNTEAFF

v_gene: TRBV4-1
abundance: many
j_gene: TRBJ2-2
d_gene: -
CDR3nt: TGCGCCAGCAAGGTGGTACAGAGTAACACCGGGGAGCTGTTTTTT
CDR3aa: CASKVVQSNTGELFF

v_gene: TRBV9
abundance: few
j_gene: TRBJ2-1
d_gene: -
CDR3nt: TGTGCCAGCAGCTCGGCCGGGACGGCAATCAATGAGCAGTTCTTC
CDR3aa: CASSSAGTAINEQFF

v_gene: TRBV6-2/TRBV6-3
abundance: few
j_gene: TRBJ1-1
d_gene: -
CDR3nt: TGTGCCAGCAGTATGGAAAGGAACACTGAAGCTTTCTTT
CDR3aa: CASSMERNTEAFF

v_gene: TRBV7-3
abundance: -
j_gene: TRBJ2-3
d_gene: TRBD2
CDR3nt: TGTGCCAGCAGCATAAAACGACTAGCGGGAAACACAGATACGCAGTATTTT
CDR3aa: CASSIKRLAGNTDTQYF

v_gene: TRBV3-1
abundance: -
j_gene: TRBJ2-3
d_gene: -
CDR3nt: TGTGCCAGCAGCCAAAGAGATGGAGACACAGATACGCAGTATTTT
CDR3aa: CASSQRDGDTDTQYF

v_gene: TRBV12-3/TRBV12-4
abundance: few
j_gene: TRBJ2-3
d_gene: TRBD1
CDR3nt: TGTGCCAGCAGTCGGACCCAGGGGGCATCTGGAGATACGCAGTATTTT
CDR3aa: CASSRTQGASGDTQYF

v_gene: TRBV12-3/TRBV12-4
abundance: many
j_gene: TRBJ1-3
d_gene: TRBD1
CDR3nt: TGTGCCAGCAGTTTTGACAGGGAGAGAAACACCATATATTTT
CDR3aa: CASSFDRERNTIYF

v_gene: TRBV7-2
abundance: -
j_gene: TRBJ1-2
d_gene: -
CDR3nt: TGTGCCAGCAGCTTAGAGGGCAGTTCCTATGGCTACACCTTC
CDR3aa: CASSLEGSSYGYTF

v_gene: TRBV10-3
abundance: many
j_gene: TRBJ1-1
d_gene: TRBD1
CDR3nt: TGTGCCATCAGTGAAATGCAGGGGGGCACTGAAGCTTTCTTT
CDR3aa: CAISEMQGGTEAFF

v_gene: TRBV30
abundance: -
j_gene: TRBJ1-4
d_gene: TRBD1
CDR3nt: TGTGCCTGGAGTAGGACAGGGGTGGGTGAAAAACTGTTTTTT
CDR3aa: CAWSRTGVGEKLFF

v_gene: TRBV9
abundance: few
j_gene: TRBJ2-7
d_gene: TRBD2
CDR3nt: TGTGCCAGCAGCGGGTCACTAGCGGCGACTTCCTACGAGCAGTACTTC
CDR3aa: CASSGSLAATSYEQYF

v_gene: TRBV20-1
abundance: few
j_gene: TRBJ1-2
d_gene: -
CDR3nt: TGCAGTGCTAGACGAGGGTACAATGGCTACACCTTC
CDR3aa: CSARRGYNGYTF

v_gene: TRBV4-1
abundance: few
j_gene: TRBJ1-1
d_gene: TRBD1
CDR3nt: TGCGCCAGCAGCCAAATACCAGGGGGCTGGACTGAAGCTTTCTTT
CDR3aa: CASSQIPGGWTEAFF

v_gene: TRBV5-4
abundance: -
j_gene: TRBJ2-1
d_gene: TRBD2
CDR3nt: TGTGCCAGCAGCTTGAAAGGGACTAGCGAAGGGGGTGAGCAGTTCTTC
CDR3aa: CASSLKGTSEGGEQFF

v_gene: TRBV27
abundance: few
j_gene: TRBJ2-3
d_gene: TRBD2
CDR3nt: TGTGCCAGCAGTTTACTGGGCGGGAGGGTCCCCCCGGTAGTGGCGCAGTATTTT
CDR3aa: CASSLLGGRVPPVVAQYF

v_gene: TRBV6-1
abundance: few
j_gene: TRBJ1-6
d_gene: -
CDR3nt: TGTGCCAGCAGTGGAGGCATATCCTATAATTCACCCCTCCACTTT
CDR3aa: CASSGGISYNSPLHF

v_gene: TRBV28
abundance: many
j_gene: TRBJ1-5
d_gene: TRBD1
CDR3nt: TGTGCCAGCAGTTTGCCCCCGGGACAGCGAGATAGCAATCAGCCCCAGCATTTT
CDR3aa: CASSLPPGQRDSNQPQHF

v_gene: TRBV5-5
abundance: -
j_gene: TRBJ2-5
d_gene: -
CDR3nt: TGTGCCAGCAGCTTGGCCGGCAGATACCAAGAGACCCAGTACTTC
CDR3aa: CASSLAGRYQETQYF

v_gene: TRBV9
abundance: few
j_gene: TRBJ2-3
d_gene: -
CDR3nt: TGTGCCAGCAGGCGTAATTTCACAGATACGCAGTATTTT
CDR3aa: CASRRNFTDTQYF

v_gene: TRBV19
abundance: -
j_gene: TRBJ1-2
d_gene: TRBD1
CDR3nt: TGTGCCAGTAGTCGACCGGGACAGGGAAACTATGGCTACACCTTC
CDR3aa: CASSRPGQGNYGYTF

v_gene: TRBV7-9
abundance: -
j_gene: TRBJ1-2
d_gene: TRBD1
CDR3nt: TGTGCCAGCAGCTTAGGACAGGGGGAGGCCTATGGCTACACCTTC
CDR3aa: CASSLGQGEAYGYTF

v_gene: TRBV11-1
abundance: few
j_gene: TRBJ2-3
d_gene: TRBD2
CDR3nt: TGTGCCAGCAGCTCGAGACTAGCGGGAGGGCCTACAGGCACAGATACGCAGTATTTT
CDR3aa: CASSSRLAGGPTGTDTQYF

v_gene: TRBV28
abundance: -
j_gene: TRBJ1-5
d_gene: -
CDR3nt: TGTGCCAGCAGTCCTCTGGCCTGGGGTGGCAATCAGCCCCAGCATTTT
CDR3aa: CASSPLAWGGNQPQHF

v_gene: TRBV19
abundance: many
j_gene: TRBJ1-2
d_gene: -
CDR3nt: TGTGCCAGCCGCGGCTATGGCTACACCTTC
CDR3aa: CASRGYGYTF

v_gene: TRBV20-1
abundance: many
j_gene: TRBJ1-5
d_gene: -
CDR3nt: TGCAGTGTGGGGAGCAATCAGCCCCAGCATTTT
CDR3aa: CSVGSNQPQHF